This entry describes one T cell receptor (beta chain). There is no known antigen for this receptor. No per-base quality is available; no much larger clone lies one base away. Inclusive of the bounding cysteine and phenylalanine, the CDR3 is 16 residues long. Only the CDR3 portion is preserved as DNA: 48 bases, with reading frame beginning at the first base. CDR1 and CDR2, per the germline V gene, are SGDLS and YYNGEE. A distance of 17 bases separates the germline ends of V and J, which lose 5 bases and 0 bases respectively. The library was generated by the immunoSEQ multiplex PCR assay. High-throughput TCR-beta CDR3 sequencing of genomic DNA from most patients was performed by Adaptive Biotechnologies. Processing in the source paper ran as follows. TCR sequencing data were retrieved from Adaptive's ImmunoSEQ software for 15 to 20 patients, whereas three other patients were processed with MiXCR and VDJtools. Because the origin of CDR3 nucleotide sequences shared between donor and recipient could not be assigned, those sequences were removed. At least 2-fold expansion over unstimulated cells and a minimum CFSE-low frequency of 0.002% (template counts) or 0.001% (read counts) were required for clones to be classified as alloreactive. Clones were considered mappable if detected in sequenced pre-transplant spleen, lymph node, or MLR CFSE-low populations of the donor or recipient. The cumulative frequency of alloreactive clones was calculated as a percentage of all sequences, weighted by copy number. TCRdb carries this immuneACCESS record with in-frame sequences only. Its versions omit some clonotypes, under half of them owing to an unresolved V gene in the studies checked, with the rest unexplained. V, J and clone size are taken as reported in that table, and D and trimming were inferred from the DNA itself. This sample has some 96,000 clones in its table, and approximately 92% of those were observed once. Around 16% of the sample comes from the top ten.

These data belong to a study of graft-versus-host responses after intestinal transplantation (dated by TCRdb to the early 2020s). At the level of the whole study: The transplants that recipients got were multivisceral, liver-intestinal, or isolated intestinal. To identify alloreactive clones, pre-transplant mixed lymphocyte reaction products were sequenced and then compared with unstimulated pre-transplant donor and recipient T cells. Instead of going to the commercial service, samples from a few later patients were sequenced in-house on an Illumina MiSeq and processed with MiXCR. A peak of at least 4% donor T cells among recipient peripheral blood mononuclear cells was the definition used for donor T cell macrochimerism. Every recipient was given anti-thymocyte globulin induction, then maintenance tacrolimus and steroids for 3 to 4 years. The cohort enrolled some 23 intestinal transplant recipients including one retransplant, and 3 patients lacking pretransplant specimens were excluded. After intestinal transplantation, graft-versus-host and host-versus-graft alloreactive T cell clones were followed in the graft, circulation and bone marrow using bulk TCR-beta CDR3 sequencing.

Broader findings and caveats from the paper: GvH clones were found in recipient bone marrow, and some of the GvH clones appeared earlier in ileal mucosa or blood, which is consistent with an intestinal mucosal origin. Conclusions were limited by the relatively low number and heterogeneity of intestinal transplant patients. Early after transplant, peak levels of circulating GvH clones were found to be associated with declines in HvG clones. In patients with donor T cell macrochimerism, the allografts had high GvH to HvG T cell clonal ratios.

In the first month after transplant, blood samples were collected up to 4 times, and after that at least monthly when available. The chain couples TRBV9 to TRBJ1-1; 6 matching bases give a weak D call of TRBD1. The sample consisted of PBMCs, taken 450 to 480 days after intestinal transplant. This TCR derives from a human patient who received an intestinal transplant, so some T cells may come from the graft donor. The DNA sequence is TGTGCCAGCAGTCCAGGACAGAGGGCTATGAACACTGAAGCTTTCTTT. It encodes CASSPGQRAMNTEAFF. The full variable domain, completed from the reference TRBV9 and TRBJ1-1 proteins outside the CDR3, reads DSGVTQTPKHLITATGQRVTLRCSPRSGDLSVYWYQQSLDQGLQFLIQYYNGEERAKGNILERFSAQQFPDLHSELNLSSLELGDSALYFCASSPGQRAMNTEAFFGQGTRLTVV.